A single sample is the source of the 20 T cell receptor beta chains below, sequenced in a study of T-cell reconstitution after alpha-beta-depleted transplantation in children. The authors prepared the TCRbeta library with unique molecular identifiers. From the PCR reads, TCRdb called clonotypes with MiXCR, one entry per CDR3 protein. The sample has about 8,400 distinct CDR3 sequences; 17% are singletons. Sequences were derived from PBMCs, mostly from graft donor cells, sampled 60 days after TCRalphabeta/CD19-depleted stem cell transplant. All receptors derive from a girl under two years old who had a stem cell transplant for combined immunodeficiency, so the T cells may come from the graft donor.

In its sample, this clonotype was seen many times. This sequence joins TRBV20-1 and TRBJ2-5; possible D gene TRBD2, 6 bases. Trimming left V 5 bases short and J 2 bases short, with 18 bases between. The CDR3 has 15 residues. Germline V CDR1 and CDR2: DFQATT, SNEGSKA (reference sequence). CDR3 nucleotides: TGCAGTGCTGATCCTTCCCTAGCGCCTCAAGAGACCCAGTACTTC. Its translation: CSADPSLAPQETQYF.

J is TRBJ2-5 and V is TRBV7-8; D possibly corresponds to TRBD1 (5 bases). Between the trimmed V and J ends, which lost 0 bases and 4 bases, there was a span of 18 bases. The CDR3 is 17 amino acids. Germline CDR1 and CDR2: SGHVS and FQNEAQ. The CDR3 region is CASSLALIGAMGETQYF. The CDR3 coding sequence is TGTGCCAGCAGCTTAGCGCTAATTGGGGCCATGGGAGAGACCCAGTACTTC.

This clonotype has a count of ten or more. The chain carries TRBV20-1 and TRBJ2-3, with 7 bases identical to TRBD2. V lost 0 bases to trimming and J lost 4 bases; unmatched junction nucleotides: 7. Looked up from germline, CDR1 is DFQATT and CDR2 is SNEGSKA (reference sequence). This CDR3 has 15 amino acids. CDR3: CSAREASGSADTQYF. Here the CDR3 DNA reads TGCAGTGCTAGAGAGGCTAGCGGCTCCGCAGATACGCAGTATTTT.

This clonotype was seen repeatedly, ten times or more. This chain connects TRBV20-1 to TRBJ1-5; D call uncertain. This CDR3 has 15 amino acids. CDR1 DFQATT and CDR2 SNEGSKA come from the germline V gene (reference sequence). V was pared by 1 base and J by 1 base, with 11 bases between. CDR3 sequence reads: CSARAPLISNQPQHF. Written as DNA, the CDR3 is TGCAGTGCTAGAGCCCCTCTCATAAGCAATCAGCCCCAGCATTTT.

The chain has TRBV5-1 and TRBJ2-5; 12 bases map to TRBD2. Germline V gives CDR1 SGHRS, CDR2 YFSETQ. The CDR3 runs 15 residues. J gave up 5 bases and V 4 bases, and 6 bases lay outside the gene matches. The CDR3 loop is CASSRRTSGKETQYF. DNA for the CDR3: TGCGCCAGCAGCCGAAGGACTAGCGGGAAGGAGACCCAGTACTTC.

The sample holds many counts of this clonotype. The CDR3 bases are TGCAGTGCTATAGGAGAGAAGGTGGTCCTTGGTACAGATACGCAGTATTTT. Protein sequence: CSAIGEKVVLGTDTQYF. The chain uses TRBV20-1 and TRBJ2-3; D is unclear. Trimming stripped 4 bases from V and 3 bases from J, with 23 bases between. The CDR3 has 17 residues. The germline gives CDR1 DFQATT, CDR2 SNEGSKA (reference sequence).

The chain uses TRBV20-1 and TRBJ1-3; D remains unclear. In germline, CDR1 is DFQATT, CDR2 SNEGSKA (reference sequence). The CDR3 is made up of 14 amino acids. Trimming removed 4 bases from V and 2 bases from J, with 12 bases in between. CDR3 sequence: CSAILSGAGNTIYF. As DNA, the CDR3 is TGCAGTGCTATCCTTTCGGGTGCTGGAAACACCATATATTTT.

This rearrangement joins TRBV20-1 to TRBJ1-1; TRBD1 agrees at 8 bases. The junction had 15 bases not matched to a gene; V was cut back by 6 bases and J by 3 bases. The CDR3 is made up of 16 amino acids. Germline CDR1 and CDR2: DFQATT and SNEGSKA (reference sequence). CDR3 coding DNA: TGCAGTGCCCCCCGGCCAGGGGGCTGGTTTGACACTGAAGCTTTCTTT. Residues: CSAPRPGGWFDTEAFF.

There are a few counts of this clonotype. V is TRBV12-3 or TRBV12-4 and J is TRBJ2-3, with TRBD2 identical over 11 bases. The CDR3 sequence is 15 residues long. The J segment lost 2 bases and the V segment lost 6 bases, leaving 4 bases of the junction unmatched. CDR3 in amino acids: CASRATSGTTDTQYF. CDR3 DNA sequence: TGTGCCAGCAGGGCGACTAGCGGGACCACAGATACGCAGTATTTT.

V is TRBV11-2 and J is TRBJ2-3, with 8 bases lining up with TRBD1. Germline lookup yields CDR1 SGHAT and CDR2 FQNNGV. Trimming removed 3 bases from V and 3 bases from J; junction bases left unmatched: 5. The CDR3 length is 15 residues. This CDR3 is CASSFTGTGTDTQYF. In DNA form, the CDR3 reads TGTGCCAGCAGCTTTACCGGGACAGGTACAGATACGCAGTATTTT.

This clonotype showed up many times. This rearrangement joins TRBV11-2 to TRBJ2-1; TRBD2 matches 9 bases. With 1 base clipped from V and 3 bases from J, the junction kept 1 base outside the gene matches. The CDR3 contains 15 residues. Germline CDR1 SGHAT, CDR2 FQNNGV. The DNA for the CDR3 is TGTGCCAGCAGCTTAGTAGCGGGGGACTACAATGAGCAGTTCTTC. Encoded protein: CASSLVAGDYNEQFF.

This clonotype was seen ten or more times. The chain employs TRBV20-1 and TRBJ1-5; D uncertain. Trimming shortened V by 1 base and J by 6 bases, and 13 bases separated the two germline ends. The CDR3 spans 14 residues. CDR1 and CDR2 from the germline V gene are DFQATT and SNEGSKA (reference sequence). DNA of the CDR3: TGCAGTGCTAGAGGCAGGACGCGTGGTCAGCCCCAGCATTTT. It encodes CSARGRTRGQPQHF.

V and J are TRBV11-3 and TRBJ2-5; D may be TRBD2 (7 bases). Trimming took off 1 base at V and 5 bases at J, with 14 bases between the two ends. The length of the CDR3 is 15 residues. Germline CDR1 and CDR2: SGHNT and YENEEA. The CDR3 coding sequence is TGTGCCAGCAGCTTAGGAGGGGGGGGGCTCGAGACCCAGTACTTC. Encoded protein: CASSLGGGGLETQYF.

This chain connects TRBV24-1 to TRBJ1-5; D may be TRBD1 (5 bases). The CDR3 runs 14 residues. Trimming pared 3 bases from V and 5 bases from J, leaving 10 bases between. Germline V gene lookup returns CDR1 KGHDR and CDR2 SFDVKD. In nucleotides, the CDR3 is TGTGCCACCAGTGATGCCACAGGTTATCAGCCCCAGCATTTT. Translated: CATSDATGYQPQHF.

In this sample, this clonotype turned up many times. The J gene is TRBJ2-2, the V gene TRBV20-1; a possible D gene is TRBD1 (5 bases). The CDR3 spans 14 residues. Trimming shortened V by 4 bases and J by 1 base, and 10 bases separated the two germline ends. CDR1 and CDR2 from the germline V gene are DFQATT and SNEGSKA (reference sequence). The CDR3 spells CSATRTRNTGELFF. The CDR3 DNA sequence: TGCAGTGCTACCAGGACACGGAACACCGGGGAGCTGTTTTTT.

This chain joins TRBV6-2 or TRBV6-3 and TRBJ2-5; D gene uncertain. Trimming stripped 6 bases from V and 5 bases from J, with 7 bases between. CDR3 length equals 11 residues. Germline values: CDR1 MNHEY, CDR2 SVGEGT. The CDR3 coding sequence is TGTGCCAGCAGCCAACGGGAGACCCAGTACTTC. It codes for CASSQRETQYF.

This clonotype came up many times. The rearrangement joins TRBV7-2 to TRBJ2-5; 9 nucleotides match TRBD1. The CDR3 is 15 residues long. Germline lookup yields CDR1 SGHTA and CDR2 FQGNSA. V gave up 4 bases and J gave up 7 bases; unmatched junction bases: 10. The CDR3 DNA is TGTGCCAGCAGCTCGGACAGGGGTGGTTGGTGGACCCAGTACTTC. Protein sequence: CASSSDRGGWWTQYF.

V usage is TRBV2 and J usage is TRBJ2-5; TRBD2 aligns across 7 bases. Germline CDR1 and CDR2: SNHLY and FYNNEI. V lost 8 bases to trimming and J lost 0 bases; unmatched junction nucleotides: 15. CDR3 length: 17 amino acids. The CDR3 spells CASFWDLSGNNQETQYF. CDR3 DNA sequence: TGTGCCAGCTTTTGGGATTTGAGCGGGAACAACCAAGAGACCCAGTACTTC.

This clonotype was counted only a few times. The chain is built from TRBV5-1 and TRBJ2-7; 11 bases match TRBD2. J was trimmed by 3 bases and V by 4 bases; bases with no gene match: 6. CDR3 size: 15 residues. Per the germline V gene, CDR1 is SGHRS and CDR2 is YFSETQ. CDR3 sequence reads: CASSETSGSHYEQYF. CDR3 nucleotides: TGCGCCAGCAGCGAAACTAGCGGGAGCCACTACGAGCAGTACTTC.

This clonotype was seen ten or more times. The chain recombines TRBV5-1 with TRBJ2-1; 8 bases agree with TRBD2. Germline lookup yields CDR1 SGHRS and CDR2 YFSETQ. Unmatched junction bases numbered 9, after V lost 4 bases and J lost 6 bases. The CDR3 runs 15 residues. CDR3 in DNA: TGCGCCAGCAGCCTAGGACTAGCTAGGGTCAATGAGCAGTTCTTC. This sequence encodes CASSLGLARVNEQFF.